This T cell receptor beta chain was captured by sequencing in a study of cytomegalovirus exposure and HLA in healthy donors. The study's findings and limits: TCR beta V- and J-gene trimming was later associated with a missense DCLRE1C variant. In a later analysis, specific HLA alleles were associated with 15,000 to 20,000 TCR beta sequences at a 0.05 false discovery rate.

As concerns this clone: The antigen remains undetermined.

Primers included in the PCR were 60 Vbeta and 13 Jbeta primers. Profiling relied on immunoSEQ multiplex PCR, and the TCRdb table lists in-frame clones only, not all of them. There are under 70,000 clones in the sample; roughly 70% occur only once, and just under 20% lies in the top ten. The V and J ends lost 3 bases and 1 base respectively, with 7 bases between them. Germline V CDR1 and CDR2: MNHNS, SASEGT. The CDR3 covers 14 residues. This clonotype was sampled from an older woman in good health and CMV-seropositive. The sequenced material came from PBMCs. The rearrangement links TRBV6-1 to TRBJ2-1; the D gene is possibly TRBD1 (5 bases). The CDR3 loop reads CASSDQGSYNEQFF. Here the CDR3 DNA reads TGTGCCAGCAGTGATCAGGGTTCCTACAATGAGCAGTTCTTC.